One sample yielded the 13 T cell receptor beta chains listed below, sequenced in a study of CD8 T cells in Susac syndrome (dated by TCRdb to between 2018 and 2021). Library creation used the immunoSEQ multiplex PCR assay. RNA was extracted with the RNeasy kit and 0.5 to 1 ug was reverse transcribed using random hexamers. The public sequencing data were trimmed at Q25 with fastp and processed into clonotypes with MiXCR by TCRdb, which kept only in-frame beta chains. Entries that share a CDR3 protein sequence are merged under the most common genes and DNA. The sample profile shows 150,000 or so distinct CDR3 sequences; 85% to 95% of them were found once. The top ten clonotypes cover approximately 0.15% of the sample. The sample comprised CD4+ T cells from PBMCs. The receptors stem from a human donor with Susac syndrome.

In DNA, the CDR3 is TGTGCCAGCAGCTACTCCCGGGCCCTGGGAGGCTACACCTTC. Protein sequence: CASSYSRALGGYTF. The rearrangement joins TRBV27 to TRBJ1-2; D is unresolved. This CDR3 spans 14 amino acids. Deletions cut 6 bases from V and 8 bases from J, with 19 bases between. Germline V lookup: CDR1 MNHEY, CDR2 SMNVEV (reference sequence).

This clonotype was seen just once. The V and J genes are TRBV6-5 and TRBJ1-6; no clear D. The CDR3 length is 12 residues. Per germline, CDR1 MNHEY and CDR2 SVGAGI. Trimming removed 4 bases at V and 12 bases at J, with 10 bases between. The CDR3 sequence: CASSSTSGPLHF. The CDR3 region has the DNA TGTGCCAGCAGTTCGACTTCTGGACCCCTCCACTTT.

The CDR3 nucleotides are TGCAGCCACGTTCAGGGGGCTAGGCATGAGCAGTTCTTC. Residues: CSHVQGARHEQFF. The gene calls are TRBV29-1 and TRBJ2-1, with 8 nucleotides matching TRBD1. The V and J ends lost 8 bases and 8 bases, in that order; junction bases with no gene match: 11. CDR3 length: 13 amino acids. Germline V gene lookup returns CDR1 SQVTM and CDR2 ANQGSEA.

CDR3 sequence (DNA): TGCGCCAGCAGCCAAGATCGTGCGGGGGGGCCTAAGCAGTTCTTC. Amino acid sequence: CASSQDRAGGPKQFF. The chain combines TRBV4-3 with TRBJ2-1; 9 bases line up with TRBD2. The germline CDR1 and CDR2 sequences are LGHNA and YSLEER. The V segment lost 0 bases and the J segment 11 bases; nucleotides outside the gene matches: 8. This CDR3 contains 15 residues.

The rearrangement joins TRBV6-5 to TRBJ1-2; D is unclear. The CDR3 extends over 14 amino acids. Germline CDR1 and CDR2: MNHEY and SVGAGI. The ends were cut back, 4 bases at V and 0 bases at J, with 9 bases in the middle. The CDR3: CASSSSATNYGYTF. CDR3 DNA sequence: TGTGCCAGCAGTTCGTCGGCAACTAACTATGGCTACACCTTC.

Written as DNA, the CDR3 is TGTGCCACCGGACAGGGGGCGAACACCGGGGAGCTGTTTTTT. Translating gives CATGQGANTGELFF. The chain carries TRBV11-2 and TRBJ2-2; 10 bases map to TRBD1. V gave up 10 bases and J gave up 0 bases; unmatched junction bases: 2. The germline gives CDR1 SGHAT, CDR2 FQNNGV. This CDR3 contains 14 residues.

The genes are TRBV29-1 and TRBJ1-1; D is possibly TRBD1 (6 bases). CDR3 length: 14 residues. The germline V gene encodes CDR1 SQVTM and CDR2 ANQGSEA. The V and J ends lost 5 bases and 1 base respectively, with 14 bases between them. The CDR3 is CSVKGHEGNTEAFF. The CDR3 DNA reads TGCAGCGTTAAGGGACACGAGGGGAACACTGAAGCTTTCTTT. Looking up the rest from reference TRBV29-1 and TRBJ1-1 gives the full variable domain: SAVISQKPSRDICQRGTSLTIQCQVDSQVTMMFWYRQQPGQSLTLIATANQGSEATYESGFVIDKFPISRPNLTFSTLTVSNMSPEDSSIYLCSVKGHEGNTEAFFGQGTRLTVV.

The V gene is TRBV18, the J gene TRBJ1-2; TRBD1 agrees at 10 bases. J lost 0 bases, V lost 3 bases, and 4 bases had no gene match. This CDR3 is 16 amino acids long. CDR1 is KGHSH and CDR2 is LQKENI in the germline V gene. CDR3 residues: CASSPGQGKANYGYTF. CDR3 in DNA: TGTGCCAGCTCACCGGGACAGGGGAAGGCTAACTATGGCTACACCTTC.

The chain joins TRBV29-1 to TRBJ1-5, with D uncertain. CDR1 and CDR2 from the germline V gene are SQVTM and ANQGSEA. Trimming shortened V by 4 bases and J by 6 bases, and 10 bases separated the two germline ends. CDR3 length equals 12 residues. This CDR3 is CSVAQSSQPQHF. Written as DNA, the CDR3 is TGCAGCGTTGCCCAGAGTAGTCAGCCCCAGCATTTT. The full variable domain, in which reference TRBV29-1 and TRBJ1-5 provide the parts outside the CDR3, is SAVISQKPSRDICQRGTSLTIQCQVDSQVTMMFWYRQQPGQSLTLIATANQGSEATYESGFVIDKFPISRPNLTFSTLTVSNMSPEDSSIYLCSVAQSSQPQHFGDGTRLSIL.

V is TRBV6-6 and J is TRBJ2-7, with D unclear. CDR1 and CDR2 from the germline V gene are MNHNY and SVGAGI (reference sequence). Deletions cut 0 bases from V and 7 bases from J, with 19 bases between. There are 16 residues in the CDR3. The CDR3 protein is CASSYSNTAEQGEQYF. The CDR3 DNA follows: TGTGCCAGCAGTTACTCGAATACCGCAGAACAAGGGGAGCAGTACTTC.

The chain joins TRBV7-8 to TRBJ1-1; D might be TRBD1 (6 bases). The germline gives CDR1 SGHVS, CDR2 FQNEAQ. With 5 bases removed from V and 1 base from J, the gap between germline ends came to 20 bases. The CDR3 covers 17 residues. DNA for the CDR3: TGTGCCAGCAGCGGCAGGATTGGGGGGGCGAAGAACACTGAAGCTTTCTTT. This translates into CASSGRIGGAKNTEAFF.

The chain carries TRBV29-1 and TRBJ1-1, with D hard to call. The germline V and J ends were trimmed by 6 bases and 10 bases, with 12 bases remaining between them. The CDR3 has 10 amino acids. CDR1 and CDR2 (germline): SQVTM, ANQGSEA. In DNA, the CDR3 is TGCAGCGTCGTGTCGCGGGGAGCTTTCTTT. This gives the protein CSVVSRGAFF. The full variable domain, its missing parts supplied by reference TRBV29-1 and TRBJ1-1, is SAVISQKPSRDICQRGTSLTIQCQVDSQVTMMFWYRQQPGQSLTLIATANQGSEATYESGFVIDKFPISRPNLTFSTLTVSNMSPEDSSIYLCSVVSRGAFFGQGTRLTVV.

This chain links TRBV7-9 with TRBJ2-7; D unclear. V was cut by 3 bases and J by 4 bases, with 4 bases left in between. This CDR3 has 11 residues. Looked up from germline, CDR1 is SEHNR and CDR2 is FQNEAQ (reference sequence). The CDR3 DNA reads TGTGCCAGCAGCTTCCAATACGAGCAGTACTTC. It translates to CASSFQYEQYF.